A selection of T cell receptor beta chains follows, all from one sample in a study of post-analysis software for immune sequencing data. TCRdb re-called the PCR reads with MiXCR, one entry per CDR3 protein. The sample lists 700,000 to 800,000 distinct CDR3 sequences; 25% to 30% were seen once. What was sequenced was blood. These receptors came from a girl aged 5-17 years with multiple sclerosis. CDR3s include the opening cysteine and the closing phenylalanine or tryptophan. The D gene is left open where the match is weak. The size field is filled for only some rows; it gives once, few, many or a size class.

v_call	j_call	d_call	clone_size	cdr3_nt	cdr3_aa
TRBV20-1	TRBJ2-4	TRBD2	many	TGCAGTGCTCCTTACTGGGGACTAGCGGGAGGTGGAAACATTCAGTACTTC	CSAPYWGLAGGGNIQYF
TRBV7-2	TRBJ1-2	-	few	TGTGCCAGCAGCTTAGGAAGGGGTGGCTACACCTTC	CASSLGRGGYTF
TRBV12-3/TRBV12-4	TRBJ1-1	-	-	TGTGCCAGCAGCCTAAAGCAGGGGCGCGTTGAAGCTTTCTTT	CASSLKQGRVEAFF
TRBV7-2	TRBJ2-7	TRBD2	-	TGTGCCAGCAGCCCAGCGGGACGGGAGCAGTACTTC	CASSPAGREQYF
TRBV20-1	TRBJ2-5	-	-	TGCAGTGGGCTAGCTCTGGGAGAGACCCAGTACTTC	CSGLALGETQYF
TRBV10-3	TRBJ2-1	-	many	TGTGCCATCACCCCCCGGCTTAACAATGAGCAGTTCTTC	CAITPRLNNEQFF
TRBV20-1	TRBJ2-4	TRBD2	-	TGCAGTGCTAGAGGGACTAGTCGTTGGTGGGAGCAGTACTTC	CSARGTSRWWEQYF
TRBV20-1	TRBJ2-5	TRBD1	-	TGCAGTGCTAGAGGGACAGGGGTTTGGGAGCAGTACTTC	CSARGTGVWEQYF
TRBV5-1	TRBJ2-1	TRBD2	-	TGCGCCAGCAGCTTGTTGACTAGCGGGAGGATCCAACCCCAAAATGAGCAGTTCTTC	CASSLLTSGRIQPQNEQFF
TRBV28	TRBJ2-7	TRBD1	few	TGTGCCAGCAGTTTATCTGGGACAGAGGTGACCTACGAGCAGTACTTC	CASSLSGTEVTYEQYF
TRBV20-1	TRBJ2-7	-	few	TGCAGTGCTAGAGGTGGCCTCGTGGACGAGCAGTACTTC	CSARGGLVDEQYF
TRBV7-2	TRBJ1-2	-	-	TGTGCCAGCAGCACCCGGACAGACGTCTATGGCTACACCTTC	CASSTRTDVYGYTF
TRBV20-1	TRBJ2-3	-	few	TGCAGTGCTACCACAAGCAGCAATACGCAGTATTTT	CSATTSSNTQYF